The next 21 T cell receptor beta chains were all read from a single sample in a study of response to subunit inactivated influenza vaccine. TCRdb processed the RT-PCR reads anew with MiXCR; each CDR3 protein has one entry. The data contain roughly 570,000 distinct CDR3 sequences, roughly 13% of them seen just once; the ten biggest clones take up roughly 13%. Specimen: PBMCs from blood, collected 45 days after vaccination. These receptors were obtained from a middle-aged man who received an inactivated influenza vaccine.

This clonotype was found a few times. The CDR3 is CASSQVPGVGTQYF. Written as DNA, the CDR3 is TGTGCCAGCAGCCAAGTCCCCGGCGTCGGTACGCAGTATTTT. The gene calls are TRBV14 and TRBJ2-3; D gene ambiguous. CDR3 length: 14 residues. CDR1 is SGHDN and CDR2 is FVKESK in the germline V gene. V lost 1 base and J lost 8, with 13 bases in between.

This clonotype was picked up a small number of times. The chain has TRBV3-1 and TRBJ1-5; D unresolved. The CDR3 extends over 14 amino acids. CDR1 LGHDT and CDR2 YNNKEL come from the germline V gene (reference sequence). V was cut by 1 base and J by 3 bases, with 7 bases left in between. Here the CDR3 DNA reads TGTGCCAGCAGCCAAGGCCAGTACAATCAGCCCCAGCATTTT. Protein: CASSQGQYNQPQHF.

CDR3 coding DNA: TGTGCCAGCAGCTTCTGGGTACGGGCCTACAATGAGCAGTTCTTC. This translates into CASSFWVRAYNEQFF. The rearrangement links TRBV5-6 to TRBJ2-1; D remains unclear. This CDR3 spans 15 amino acids. The germline gives CDR1 SGHDT, CDR2 YYEEEE. With 2 bases removed from V and 2 bases from J, the gap between germline ends came to 11 bases.

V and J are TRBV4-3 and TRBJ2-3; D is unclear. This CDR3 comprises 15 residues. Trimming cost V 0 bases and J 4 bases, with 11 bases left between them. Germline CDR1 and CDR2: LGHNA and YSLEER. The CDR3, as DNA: TGCGCCAGCAGCCAAGATCCGATCGCCCCAGATACGCAGTATTTT. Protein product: CASSQDPIAPDTQYF.

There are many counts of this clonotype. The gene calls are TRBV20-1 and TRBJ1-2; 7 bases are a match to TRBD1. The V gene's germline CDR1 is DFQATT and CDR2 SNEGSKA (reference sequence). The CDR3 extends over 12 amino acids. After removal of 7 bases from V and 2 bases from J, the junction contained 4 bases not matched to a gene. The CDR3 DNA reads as TGCAGTGGGGGACAGATAAACTATGGCTACACCTTC. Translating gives CSGGQINYGYTF.

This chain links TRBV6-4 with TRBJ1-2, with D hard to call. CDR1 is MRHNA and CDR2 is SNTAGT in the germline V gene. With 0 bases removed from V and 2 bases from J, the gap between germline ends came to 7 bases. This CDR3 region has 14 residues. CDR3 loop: CASSDSFRNYGYTF. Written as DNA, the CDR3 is TGTGCCAGCAGTGACTCGTTCAGGAACTATGGCTACACCTTC.

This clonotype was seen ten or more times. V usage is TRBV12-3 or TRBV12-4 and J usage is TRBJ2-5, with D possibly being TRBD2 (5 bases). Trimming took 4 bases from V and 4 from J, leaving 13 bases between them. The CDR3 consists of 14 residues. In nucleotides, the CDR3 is TGTGCCAGCAGTTCCGCCCTAGCACCAGAGACCCAGTACTTC. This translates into CASSSALAPETQYF.

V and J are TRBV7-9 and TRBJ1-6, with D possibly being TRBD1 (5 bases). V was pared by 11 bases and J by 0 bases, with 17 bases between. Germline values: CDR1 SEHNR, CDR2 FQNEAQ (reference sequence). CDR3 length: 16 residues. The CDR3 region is CAGGGQGRSYNSPLHF. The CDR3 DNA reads TGTGCCGGGGGAGGCCAAGGCCGCTCCTATAATTCACCCCTCCACTTT.

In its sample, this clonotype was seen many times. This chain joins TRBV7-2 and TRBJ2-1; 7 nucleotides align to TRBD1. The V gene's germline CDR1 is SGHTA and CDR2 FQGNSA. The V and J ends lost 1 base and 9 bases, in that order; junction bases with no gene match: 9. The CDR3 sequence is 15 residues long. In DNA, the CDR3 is TGTGCCAGCAGCTTAGAGACAGGGCGAGGGAGTGAGCAGTTCTTC. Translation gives CASSLETGRGSEQFF.

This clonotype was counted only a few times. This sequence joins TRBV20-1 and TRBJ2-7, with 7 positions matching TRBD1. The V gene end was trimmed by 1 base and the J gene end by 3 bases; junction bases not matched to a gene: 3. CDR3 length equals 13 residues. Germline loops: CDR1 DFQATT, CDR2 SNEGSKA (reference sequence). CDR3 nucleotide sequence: TGCAGTGCTAGAGGAGGACAGGTCTACGAGCAGTACTTC. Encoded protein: CSARGGQVYEQYF.

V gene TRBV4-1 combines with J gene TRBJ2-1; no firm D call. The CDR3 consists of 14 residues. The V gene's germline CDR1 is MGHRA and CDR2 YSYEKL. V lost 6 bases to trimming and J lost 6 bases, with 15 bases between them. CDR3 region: CASSFPAVSNEQFF. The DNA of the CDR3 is TGCGCCAGCAGTTTTCCAGCCGTCAGCAATGAGCAGTTCTTC.

The CDR3: CASTRDRLRTFTGELFF. The CDR3 nucleotides are TGTGCCAGCACCAGGGACAGGTTGAGGACGTTCACCGGGGAGCTGTTTTTT. The V gene is TRBV6-1, the J gene TRBJ2-2; 8 bases line up with TRBD1. V gave up 7 bases and J gave up 4 bases; unmatched junction bases: 14. The CDR3 has 17 amino acids. Germline V gene lookup returns CDR1 MNHNS and CDR2 SASEGT.

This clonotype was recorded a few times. The CDR3 sequence is CASSPPSGETQYF. The CDR3 DNA follows: TGTGCCAGCTCACCGCCTAGCGGAGAGACCCAGTACTTC. V is TRBV18 and J is TRBJ2-5; 7 positions match TRBD2. The CDR3 extends over 13 amino acids. V gave up 3 bases and J gave up 4 bases; unmatched junction bases: 2. The germline V gene has CDR1 KGHSH and CDR2 LQKENI.

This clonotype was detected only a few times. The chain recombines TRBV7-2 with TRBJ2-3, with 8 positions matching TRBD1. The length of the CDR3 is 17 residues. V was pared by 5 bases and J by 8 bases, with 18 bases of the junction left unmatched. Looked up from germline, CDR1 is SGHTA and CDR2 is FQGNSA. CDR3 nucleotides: TGTGCCAGCAGCAAAGACAGGGGAAGTTCTGTTCCTCGTACGCAGTATTTT. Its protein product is CASSKDRGSSVPRTQYF.

CDR3 in amino acids: CASTPDLLSGYTF. For the CDR3, the DNA is TGCGCCAGCACACCGGACCTCCTATCGGGCTACACCTTC. The chain has TRBV10-1 and TRBJ1-2; D is unclear. V dropped 7 bases and J dropped 8 bases, with 17 bases sitting between them. This CDR3 has 13 amino acids. CDR1 is WNHNN and CDR2 is SYGVQD in the germline V gene (reference sequence).

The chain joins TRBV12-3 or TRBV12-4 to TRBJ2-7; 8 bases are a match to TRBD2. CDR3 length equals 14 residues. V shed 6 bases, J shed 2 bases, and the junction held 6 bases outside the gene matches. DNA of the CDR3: TGTGCCAGCAGCAGAGCGGGGGATACCTACGAGCAGTACTTC. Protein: CASSRAGDTYEQYF.

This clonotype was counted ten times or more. CDR3 sequence (DNA): TGCAGCGTTGATAAGTCCGGGGCCAACGTCCTGACTTTC. It is translated as CSVDKSGANVLTF. The chain combines TRBV29-1 with TRBJ2-6; D ambiguous. V lost 3 bases, J lost 4 bases, and 7 bases lay in between. This CDR3 spans 13 amino acids. Germline V CDR1 and CDR2: SQVTM, ANQGSEA.

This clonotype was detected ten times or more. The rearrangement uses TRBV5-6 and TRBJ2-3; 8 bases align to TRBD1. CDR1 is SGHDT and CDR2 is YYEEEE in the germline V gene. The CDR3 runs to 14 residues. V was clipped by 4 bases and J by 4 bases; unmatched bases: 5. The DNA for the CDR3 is TGTGCCAGCAGCATCAGGGGGCGGGCAGATACGCAGTATTTT. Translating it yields CASSIRGRADTQYF. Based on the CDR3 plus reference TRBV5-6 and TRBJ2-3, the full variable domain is DAGVTQSPTHLIKTRGQQVTLRCSPKSGHDTVSWYQQALGQGPQFIFQYYEEEERQRGNFPDRFSGHQFPNYSSELNVNALLLGDSALYLCASSIRGRADTQYFGPGTRLTVL.

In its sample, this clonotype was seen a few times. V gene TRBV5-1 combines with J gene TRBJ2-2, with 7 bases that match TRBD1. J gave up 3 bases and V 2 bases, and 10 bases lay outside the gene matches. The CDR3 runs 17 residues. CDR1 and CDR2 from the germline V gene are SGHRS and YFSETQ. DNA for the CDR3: TGCGCCAGCAGCTTTGATCGACAGGGCCTCCACACCGGGGAGCTGTTTTTT. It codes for CASSFDRQGLHTGELFF.

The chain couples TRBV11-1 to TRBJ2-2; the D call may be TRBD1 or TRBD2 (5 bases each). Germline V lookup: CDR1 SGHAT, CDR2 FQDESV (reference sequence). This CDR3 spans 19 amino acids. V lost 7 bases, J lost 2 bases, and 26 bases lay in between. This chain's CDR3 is CASNLHPGTGTENTGELFF. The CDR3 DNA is TGTGCCAGCAACCTCCATCCTGGGACCGGGACGGAAAACACCGGGGAGCTGTTTTTT.

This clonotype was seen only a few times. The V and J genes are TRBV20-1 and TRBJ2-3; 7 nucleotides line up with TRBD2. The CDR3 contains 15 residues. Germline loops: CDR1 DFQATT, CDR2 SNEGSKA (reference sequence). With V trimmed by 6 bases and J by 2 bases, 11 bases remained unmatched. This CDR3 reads CSARTGGATTDTQYF. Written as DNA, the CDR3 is TGCAGTGCCAGGACGGGGGGAGCAACCACAGATACGCAGTATTTT.